A selection of T cell receptor beta chains follows, all from one sample in a study of cytomegalovirus exposure and HLA in healthy donors. Sequencing used immunoSEQ multiplex PCR; TCRdb keeps in-frame clones, though not all of them. This sample has 110,000 to 150,000 clones, with approximately 68% found just once. Sequencing used PBMCs. Source of these receptors: a man in his fifties or sixties in good health and CMV-seronegative. The conserved cysteine and the conserved F or W are not part of the CDR3 here. The order of the fields is CDR3 protein, J gene, V gene.

ASSWPRAGGEGYGYT,TRBJ1-2,TRBV28
ASSLSQGNYGYT,TRBJ1-2,TRBV5-1
ASSLVSRDEQY,TRBJ2-7,TRBV7-2
ASSEASRGTQY,TRBJ2-5,TRBV7-9
ASSQDGTSTDTQY,TRBJ2-3,TRBV4-3
ASSQDGQGSYGYT,TRBJ1-2,TRBV4-2
ASSQDQAGVRETQY,TRBJ2-5,TRBV14
ASSARLAGVKHEQF,TRBJ2-1,TRBV19
AISAHREGGDIQY,TRBJ2-4,TRBV10-3
ASSPGGGGGKLF,TRBJ1-4,TRBV7-2
ASSRTPLDTEAF,TRBJ1-1,TRBV28
ASSIGLAGERVTDTQY,TRBJ2-3,TRBV19
ASSRDTDYGYT,TRBJ1-2,TRBV5-1
ASSLLRNTEAF,TRBJ1-1,TRBV7-6
AWTSSHRGPPYEQY,TRBJ2-7,TRBV30
ASARGDSGANVLT,TRBJ2-6,TRBV6-1
ASSPLYRADYNEQF,TRBJ2-1,TRBV18
ASSEWTSATGELF,TRBJ2-2,TRBV6-1
ASRNRVLNTEAF,TRBJ1-1,TRBV19
ATSKRQGLLSYEQY,TRBJ2-7,TRBV15
ASSTWTSRETQY,TRBJ2-5,TRBV5-6
ASSRSKGQGYQPQH,TRBJ1-5,TRBV27
ASNKQGGANYGYT,TRBJ1-2,TRBV6-5
ASSPGQGTSSGNTIY,TRBJ1-3,TRBV5-1
ASSLVAGGGNEQF,TRBJ2-1,TRBV5-4
ASSPWIGTSGVYEQY,TRBJ2-7,TRBV5-6
ASTRTSGAYNEQF,TRBJ2-1,TRBV6-5
ASSLVPGDNYGYT,TRBJ1-2,TRBV7-2
ASSESPGKQETQY,TRBJ2-5,TRBV2
ASSETREAGNTIY,TRBJ1-3,TRBV6-1
ATSLDRGSTGELF,TRBJ2-2,TRBV15
ASSPGQGFSGANVLT,TRBJ2-6,TRBV2
ASSPGRSTGYEQY,TRBJ2-7,TRBV11-1
ASSEARVSYEQY,TRBJ2-7,TRBV2
ASSFQGSGYT,TRBJ1-2,TRBV5-4
ASSIQGPFDEQY,TRBJ2-7,TRBV19
ASSVTGQGSFEKLF,TRBJ1-4,TRBV9
ASSLGGEDRAKQY,TRBJ2-7,TRBV7-2
ASSPGAGAVAF,TRBJ1-1,TRBV7-3
SVVRGSYEQY,TRBJ2-7,TRBV29-1
ASSQDRREETQY,TRBJ2-5,TRBV4-2
ASSLDRARETQY,TRBJ2-5,TRBV5-1
ASSSPSGRIGTDTQY,TRBJ2-3,TRBV11-1
ASSFASGITYNEQF,TRBJ2-1,TRBV27
ASSLGSGQETQY,TRBJ2-5,TRBV7-7